These 17 T cell receptor beta chains share one sample of origin, sequenced in a study of OX40 agonist ivuxolimab in advanced cancers. The assay was immunoSEQ multiplex PCR, and TCRdb's table has in-frame clones only and misses some. The sample includes about 27,000 clones, approximately 86% seen only once; the top ten take under 30%. Source: CD4+ or CD8+ T cells sorted from blood, taken in a trial of the OX40 agonist ivuxolimab. Source of these receptors: an adult with an advanced solid tumor such as melanoma, head and neck, liver or kidney cancer.

Points on this clone: Other DNA variants within this sample encode the same CDR3. The rearrangement joins TRBV29-1 to TRBJ2-1; the D call may be TRBD1 or TRBD2 (6 bases each). The V end lost 3 bases, the J end lost 8 bases, and 8 bases lay between the germline ends. The CDR3 has 11 residues. Germline V gene sequence: CDR1 SQVTM, CDR2 ANQGSEA. As DNA, the CDR3 is TGCAGCGTTGAGGGGGGCGATGAGCAGTTCTTC. Translation: CSVEGGDEQFF.

This clone is a singleton in its sample. V gene TRBV6-1 combines with J gene TRBJ1-1; TRBD1 matches at 7 bases. CDR3 length equals 12 residues. Trimming cost V 4 bases and J 10 bases; bases outside gene matches: 6. Germline V gene data show CDR1 as MNHNS and CDR2 as SASEGT. The chain's CDR3 is CASSVTGVTAFF. Written as DNA, the CDR3 is TGTGCCAGCAGTGTAACAGGGGTGACAGCTTTCTTT.

The chain links TRBV2 to TRBJ2-7; D is possibly TRBD2 (6 bases). This CDR3 contains 14 residues. Per germline, CDR1 SNHLY and CDR2 FYNNEI. V shed 5 bases and J shed 5 bases, with 16 bases lying between them. The CDR3 coding sequence is TGTGCCAGCAGTTTTGCGGGACCCCGCGACGAGCAGTACTTC. It yields the protein CASSFAGPRDEQYF. The variable domain in full, completed from reference TRBV2 and TRBJ2-7, reads EPEVTQTPSHQVTQMGQEVILRCVPISNHLYFYWYRQILGQKVEFLVSFYNNEISEKSEIFDDQFSVERPDGSNFTLKIRSTKLEDSAMYFCASSFAGPRDEQYFGPGTRLTVT.

CDR3 sequence: CASSSEPSYEQYF. CDR3 bases: TGTGCCAGCAGCTCCGAACCCTCCTACGAGCAGTACTTC. The chain employs TRBV7-9 and TRBJ2-7; the D is unclear. The CDR3 consists of 13 residues. The germline V gene encodes CDR1 SEHNR and CDR2 FQNEAQ (reference sequence). V lost 4 bases, J lost 0 bases, and 7 bases lay in between. Together with reference TRBV7-9 and TRBJ2-7, the CDR3 gives the full variable domain: DTGVSQNPRHKITKRGQNVTFRCDPISEHNRLYWYRQTLGQGPEFLTYFQNEAQLEKSRLLSDRFSAERPKGSFSTLEIQRTEQGDSAMYLCASSSEPSYEQYFGPGTRLTVT.

The rearrangement joins TRBV11-2 to TRBJ2-3; 11 positions match TRBD1. V was pared by 1 base and J by 5 bases, with 8 bases of the junction left unmatched. CDR1 and CDR2 from the germline V gene are SGHAT and FQNNGV. The CDR3 has 17 residues. CDR3 bases: TGTGCCAGCAGCTTAGTTGGCGCCGGGACAGGGGGAGATACGCAGTATTTT. Translation gives CASSLVGAGTGGDTQYF.

This chain connects TRBV29-1 to TRBJ2-7; 12 bases fit TRBD2. V lost 7 bases to trimming and J lost 3 bases; unmatched junction nucleotides: 22. Germline CDR1 reads SQVTM; CDR2 reads ANQGSEA. The CDR3 loop spans 19 amino acids. In nucleotides, the CDR3 is TGCAGCGCTATCCCTCTGCTAGCGGGAGGGCCAGACTCGCTCTACGAGCAGTACTTC. Residues: CSAIPLLAGGPDSLYEQYF.

This clone showed up just once. The V call is TRBV6-5, the J call TRBJ1-5; possible D gene TRBD1, 5 bases. Between the trimmed V and J ends, which lost 3 bases and 6 bases, there was a span of 12 bases. The CDR3 runs to 14 residues. Germline-derived CDR1 and CDR2 are MNHEY and SVGAGI. The CDR3, as DNA: TGTGCCAGCAGTTATGGTAGGGGAGGTCAGCCCCAGCATTTT. This sequence encodes CASSYGRGGQPQHF.

The chain combines TRBV5-6 with TRBJ2-7; 7 bases line up with TRBD1. The V and J ends lost 7 bases and 2 bases, in that order; junction bases with no gene match: 6. CDR1 and CDR2 (germline): SGHDT, YYEEEE. CDR3 length: 13 amino acids. The CDR3 sequence: CASCRDSPYEQYF. The CDR3, as DNA: TGTGCCAGCTGCCGGGACAGCCCCTACGAGCAGTACTTC.

This clone is medium-sized by share. The gene calls are TRBV9 and TRBJ2-3; unclear D gene. CDR1 and CDR2 (germline): SGDLS, YYNGEE. The length of the CDR3 is 15 residues. V dropped 4 bases and J dropped 0 bases, with 12 bases sitting between them. CDR3 protein: CASSPSGSSTDTQYF. The CDR3 DNA reads as TGTGCCAGCAGCCCTTCAGGATCTAGCACAGATACGCAGTATTTT.

CDR3 loop: CASSIGRDRAQYF. CDR3 nucleotides: TGTGCCAGTAGTATAGGGAGGGACAGAGCGCAGTATTTT. The rearrangement uses TRBV19 and TRBJ2-3; a possible D gene is TRBD1 (7 bases). This CDR3 region has 13 residues. Between the trimmed V and J ends, which lost 1 base and 10 bases, there was a span of 12 bases. Germline V CDR1 and CDR2: LNHDA, SQIVND (reference sequence).

The chain has TRBV2 and TRBJ2-1, with TRBD1 matching over 8 bases. There are 15 residues in the CDR3. In germline, CDR1 is SNHLY, CDR2 FYNNEI. Unmatched junction bases numbered 2, after V lost 4 bases and J lost 0 bases. The CDR3 nucleotides are TGTGCCAGCAGTGCCGGGACAGGCTCCTACAATGAGCAGTTCTTC. Protein sequence: CASSAGTGSYNEQFF.

The chain uses TRBV6-6 and TRBJ2-5; D assignment may be TRBD1 or TRBD2 (5 bases each). V lost 4 bases, J lost 5 bases, and 5 bases lay in between. The germline gives CDR1 MNHNY, CDR2 SVGAGI (reference sequence). This CDR3 has 11 residues. The CDR3 sequence: CASSWGETQYF. The CDR3 DNA is TGTGCCAGCAGTTGGGGGGAGACCCAGTACTTC.

The chain uses TRBV4-1 and TRBJ2-7; D uncertain. Germline V gene data show CDR1 as MGHRA and CDR2 as YSYEKL. The ends were cut back, 1 base at V and 5 bases at J, with 9 bases in the middle. The CDR3 is made up of 13 amino acids. The CDR3 loop is CASSQAFGNEQYF. The CDR3, as DNA: TGCGCCAGCAGCCAAGCGTTTGGGAACGAGCAGTACTTC.

The V gene is TRBV28, the J gene TRBJ1-5, with 7 bases aligning to TRBD1. CDR3 length: 15 amino acids. The V segment lost 5 bases and the J segment 2 bases; nucleotides outside the gene matches: 6. The germline V gene encodes CDR1 MDHEN and CDR2 SYDVKM. The CDR3 DNA follows: TGTGCCAGCAGTCGACAGGGAATGGGCAATCAGCCCCAGCATTTT. Protein sequence: CASSRQGMGNQPQHF.

This chain uses TRBV11-2 with TRBJ2-3, with TRBD1 matching over 10 bases. Germline values: CDR1 SGHAT, CDR2 FQNNGV. This CDR3 has 17 residues. With 1 base clipped from V and 5 bases from J, the junction kept 9 bases outside the gene matches. The CDR3 is CASSLVRGDRGRDTQYF. In DNA, the CDR3 is TGTGCCAGCAGCTTAGTCCGGGGGGACAGGGGACGAGATACGCAGTATTTT.

The chain has TRBV11-2 and TRBJ2-7; the match to TRBD1 covers 9 bases. Germline V gene sequence: CDR1 SGHAT, CDR2 FQNNGV. This CDR3 has 13 amino acids. The junction had 3 bases not matched to a gene; V was cut back by 6 bases and J by 3 bases. The DNA for the CDR3 is TGTGCCAGCAGGACAGGGGGATTCTACGAGCAGTACTTC. This gives the protein CASRTGGFYEQYF. The full variable domain, its missing parts supplied by reference TRBV11-2 and TRBJ2-7, is EAGVAQSPRYKIIEKRQSVAFWCNPISGHATLYWYQQILGQGPKLLIQFQNNGVVDDSQLPKDRFSAERLKGVDSTLKIQPAKLEDSAVYLCASRTGGFYEQYFGPGTRLTVT.

This rearrangement joins TRBV7-8 to TRBJ2-5, with TRBD2 matching over 8 bases. The V segment lost 5 bases and the J segment 3 bases; nucleotides outside the gene matches: 2. Germline lookup yields CDR1 SGHVS and CDR2 FQNEAQ. This CDR3 is built from 13 residues. The CDR3 DNA is TGTGCCAGCAGCCCAGCGGGAGAAGAGACCCAGTACTTC. Translating it yields CASSPAGEETQYF.